The present T cell receptor (beta chain) was sequenced within a study of CD8 T cells in Susac syndrome. Regarding the study as a whole: The number of individuals included in the study's TCR sequencing and HLA analysis was acknowledged as relatively small.

Germline CDR1 reads LNHDA; CDR2 reads SQIVND (reference sequence). The CDR3 has 12 amino acids. Trimming shortened V by 4 bases and J by 5 bases, and 8 bases separated the two germline ends. Blood CD8+ and CD4+ T cells underwent high-throughput TCR beta sequencing. Negative isolation yielded CD8+ and CD4+ T cells; FACS enriched TEMRA cells. Concerning this clonotype itself: The antigen is undetermined.

Reverse transcription of 0.5 to 1 ug RNA used random hexamers. By means of immunoSEQ multiplex PCR, TCR beta CDR3 spanning 54 Vbeta and 13 Jbeta underwent amplification. MiXCR, run by TCRdb on the immunoSEQ multiplex PCR reads, gives a single entry per CDR3 protein. The sample shows 120,000 to 150,000 distinct CDR3 sequences, 85% to 95% of them seen only once. The sample was CD4+ T cells from PBMCs. The chain links TRBV19 to TRBJ1-2; no reliable D call. This receptor was taken from a human donor with multiple sclerosis. This CDR3 is CASSTREYGYTF. The CDR3 bases are TGTGCCAGTAGTACGAGGGAGTATGGCTACACCTTC.